This TCR beta chain comes out of a study of T cell responses to AZD1222 COVID-19 vaccine. Profiling relied on immunoSEQ multiplex PCR, and the TCRdb table lists in-frame clones only, not all of them. Here the sample spans tens of thousands of clones, roughly 91% being singletons. Germline assignment: CDR1 SGHVS and CDR2 FNYEAQ. This CDR3 has 14 amino acids. V was clipped by 7 bases and J by 3 bases, with 15 bases between them. The receptor comes from an adult in good health. Specimen: peripheral blood, collected on day 0 of MenACWY control vaccination. The rearrangement links TRBV7-6 to TRBJ1-1; tentatively, D is TRBD1 (6 bases). CDR3 region: CASTTGLLDTEAFF. CDR3 nucleotides: TGTGCCAGCACTACAGGGCTGCTCGACACTGAAGCTTTCTTT.